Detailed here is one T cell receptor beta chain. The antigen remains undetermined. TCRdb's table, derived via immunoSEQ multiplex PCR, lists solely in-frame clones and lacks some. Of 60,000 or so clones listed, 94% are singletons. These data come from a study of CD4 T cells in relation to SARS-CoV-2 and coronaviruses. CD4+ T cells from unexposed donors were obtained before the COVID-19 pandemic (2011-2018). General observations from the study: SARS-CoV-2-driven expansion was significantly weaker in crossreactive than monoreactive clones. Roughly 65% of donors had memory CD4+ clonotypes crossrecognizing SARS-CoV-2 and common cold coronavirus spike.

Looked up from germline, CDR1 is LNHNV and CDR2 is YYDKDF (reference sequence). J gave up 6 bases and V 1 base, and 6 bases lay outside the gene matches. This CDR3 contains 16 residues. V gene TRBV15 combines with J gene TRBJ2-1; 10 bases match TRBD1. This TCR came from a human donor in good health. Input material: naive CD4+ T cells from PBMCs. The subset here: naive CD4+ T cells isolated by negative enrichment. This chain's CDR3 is CATSRGLTGGLNEQFF. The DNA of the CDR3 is TGTGCCACCAGCAGAGGCTTGACAGGGGGCCTCAATGAGCAGTTCTTC.